Here is one TCR beta chain with its context. Its antigen is undetermined. The CDR3 length is 16 residues. Trimming cost V 0 bases and J 5 bases, with 17 bases left between them. Germline V lookup: CDR1 MNHEY, CDR2 SMNVEV (reference sequence). This record belongs to a study of CD8 T cells in ankylosing spondylitis. Study conclusions and caveats: About 8 highly homologous variants made up a TCR beta motif, and this motif appeared characteristic of ankylosing spondylitis blood. CD8+ by phenotype, disease-linked clones were relatively rare in peripheral blood. Reportedly, matched ankylosing spondylitis synovial fluid was significantly enriched for disease-linked clones.

TCRdb ran MiXCR on the 5' RACE reads and lists one entry per CDR3 protein. The table shows 650,000 to 800,000 distinct CDR3 sequences, with around a fifth occurring only once. The receptor was isolated from a male donor with ankylosing spondylitis. The chain employs TRBV27 and TRBJ2-7; weak D call: TRBD1 (6 bases). Sequenced: blood, either unsorted or a sorted T cell fraction (not recorded which). The CDR3 region is CASSLSGATPGDEQYF. The DNA for the CDR3 is TGTGCCAGCAGTTTATCGGGGGCCACCCCCGGGGACGAGCAGTACTTC.